The 5 T cell receptor beta chains listed next were all sequenced from one sample in a study of CD8 T cells in Susac syndrome. Random-hexamer reverse transcription was applied to roughly 0.5 to 1 ug RNA. TCRdb independently ran MiXCR on the immunoSEQ multiplex PCR reads; one entry per CDR3 protein. The sample contains under 200,000 distinct CDR3 sequences, 94% of which appear only once. Specimen: CD4+ T cells from PBMCs. These receptors all come from a human donor with Susac syndrome.

This clonotype has just one count. The chain combines TRBV29-1 with TRBJ2-1; the match to TRBD2 covers 8 bases. The CDR3 sequence is 18 residues long. The J segment lost 3 bases and the V segment lost 2 bases, leaving 15 bases of the junction unmatched. Germline CDR1 SQVTM, CDR2 ANQGSEA. The CDR3 DNA follows: TGCAGCGTTGAACCAATGGTCGGAGTAGCGGGGTTCTACAATGAGCAGTTCTTC. It yields the protein CSVEPMVGVAGFYNEQFF.

V gene TRBV7-6 combines with J gene TRBJ2-7, with D unresolved. The V end was cut by 0 bases, the J end by 3 bases, with 6 bases between. The CDR3 runs 13 residues. Per germline, CDR1 SGHVS and CDR2 FNYEAQ. The CDR3 region has the DNA TGTGCCAGCAGCTTAGCGGGCAACTACGAGCAGTACTTC. The encoded protein is CASSLAGNYEQYF.

This clonotype was observed a single time. The rearrangement joins TRBV3-1 to TRBJ2-3; 12 bases fit TRBD2. The CDR3 runs 17 residues. V shed 5 bases, J shed 5 bases, and the junction held 11 bases outside the gene matches. Germline loops: CDR1 LGHDT, CDR2 YNNKEL (reference sequence). The CDR3 sequence: CASSYRTSGAGGDTQYF. In DNA form, the CDR3 reads TGTGCCAGCAGCTATCGGACTAGCGGGGCCGGAGGAGATACGCAGTATTTT.

The V and J genes are TRBV24-1 and TRBJ2-3; 10 bases match TRBD2. There are 15 residues in the CDR3. Germline V gene lookup returns CDR1 KGHDR and CDR2 SFDVKD. Losses at the gene ends were 6 bases for V and 4 bases for J; bases not matched to a gene: 6. This CDR3 reads CATSPSGGASDTQYF. The CDR3 nucleotides are TGTGCCACCAGTCCGAGCGGGGGGGCTTCAGATACGCAGTATTTT.

The V gene is TRBV20-1, the J gene TRBJ1-1; D may be TRBD1 (6 bases). Trimming stripped 6 bases from V and 4 bases from J, with 21 bases between. Germline assignment: CDR1 DFQATT and CDR2 SNEGSKA (reference sequence). This CDR3 spans 15 amino acids. CDR3 in amino acids: CSAKQGDRKSTEAFF. CDR3 nucleotides: TGCAGTGCGAAACAGGGAGATCGGAAGAGCACTGAAGCTTTCTTT.